This T cell receptor beta chain was observed in a study of blood T cell repertoires in COVID-19. The CDR3 covers 12 residues. Trimming cost V 5 bases and J 8 bases; bases outside gene matches: 4. Germline CDR1 and CDR2: SGHTA and FQGNSA. Sequenced by immunoSEQ multiplex PCR; TCRdb stores in-frame clones only, minus some. The table includes about 270,000 clones, 75% to 90% detected once. This chain joins TRBV7-2 and TRBJ2-5; 8 bases are shared with TRBD2. This TCR derives from an older woman with COVID-19, enrolled during active disease. Input material: peripheral blood. The chain's CDR3 is CASSPSGPTQYF. DNA for the CDR3: TGTGCCAGCAGCCCTAGCGGGCCCACCCAGTACTTC.